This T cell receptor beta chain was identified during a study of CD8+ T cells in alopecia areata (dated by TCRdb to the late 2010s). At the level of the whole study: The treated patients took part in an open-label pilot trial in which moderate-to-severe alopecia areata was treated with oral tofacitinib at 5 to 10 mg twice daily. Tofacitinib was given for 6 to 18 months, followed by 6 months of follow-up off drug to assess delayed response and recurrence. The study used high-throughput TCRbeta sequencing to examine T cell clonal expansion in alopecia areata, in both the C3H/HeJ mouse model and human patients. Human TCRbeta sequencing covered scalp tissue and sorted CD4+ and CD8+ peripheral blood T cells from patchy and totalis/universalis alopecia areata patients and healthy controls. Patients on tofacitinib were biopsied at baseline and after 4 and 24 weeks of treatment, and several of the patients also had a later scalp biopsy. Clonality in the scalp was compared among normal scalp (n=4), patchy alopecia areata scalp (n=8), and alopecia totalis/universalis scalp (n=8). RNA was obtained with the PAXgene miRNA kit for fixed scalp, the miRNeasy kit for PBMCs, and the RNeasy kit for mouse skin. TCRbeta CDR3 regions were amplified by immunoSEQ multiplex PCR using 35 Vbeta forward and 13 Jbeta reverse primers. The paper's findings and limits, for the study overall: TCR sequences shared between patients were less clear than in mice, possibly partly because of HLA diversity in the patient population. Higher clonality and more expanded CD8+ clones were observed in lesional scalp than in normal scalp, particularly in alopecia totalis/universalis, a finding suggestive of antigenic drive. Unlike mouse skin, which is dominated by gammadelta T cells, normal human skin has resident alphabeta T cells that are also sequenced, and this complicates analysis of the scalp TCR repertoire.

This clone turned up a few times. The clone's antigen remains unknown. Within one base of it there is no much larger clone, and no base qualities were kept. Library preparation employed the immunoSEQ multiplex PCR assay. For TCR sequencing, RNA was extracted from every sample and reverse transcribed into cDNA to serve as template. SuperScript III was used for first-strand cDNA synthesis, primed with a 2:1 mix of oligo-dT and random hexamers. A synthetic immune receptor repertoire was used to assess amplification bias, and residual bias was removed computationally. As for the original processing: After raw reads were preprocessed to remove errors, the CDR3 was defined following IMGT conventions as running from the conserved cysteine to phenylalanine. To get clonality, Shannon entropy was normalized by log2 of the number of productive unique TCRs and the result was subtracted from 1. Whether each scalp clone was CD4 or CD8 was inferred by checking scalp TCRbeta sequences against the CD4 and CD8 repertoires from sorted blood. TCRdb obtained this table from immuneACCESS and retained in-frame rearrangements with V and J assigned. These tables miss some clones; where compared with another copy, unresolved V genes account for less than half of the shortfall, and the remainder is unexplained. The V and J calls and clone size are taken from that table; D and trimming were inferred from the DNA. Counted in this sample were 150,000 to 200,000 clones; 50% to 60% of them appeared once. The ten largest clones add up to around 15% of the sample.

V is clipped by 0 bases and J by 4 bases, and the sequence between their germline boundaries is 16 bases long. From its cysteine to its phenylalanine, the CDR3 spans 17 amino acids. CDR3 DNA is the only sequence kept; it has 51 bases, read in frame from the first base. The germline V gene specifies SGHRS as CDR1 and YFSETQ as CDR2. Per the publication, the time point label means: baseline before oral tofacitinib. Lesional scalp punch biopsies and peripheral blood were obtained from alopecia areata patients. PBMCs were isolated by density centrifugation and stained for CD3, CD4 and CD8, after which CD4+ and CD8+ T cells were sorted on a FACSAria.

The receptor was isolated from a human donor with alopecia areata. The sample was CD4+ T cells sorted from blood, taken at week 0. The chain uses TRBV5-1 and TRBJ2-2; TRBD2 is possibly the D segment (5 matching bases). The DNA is TGCGCCAGCAGCTTGGCCCGAACCCGGGGATTCACCGGGGAGCTGTTTTTT. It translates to CASSLARTRGFTGELFF.